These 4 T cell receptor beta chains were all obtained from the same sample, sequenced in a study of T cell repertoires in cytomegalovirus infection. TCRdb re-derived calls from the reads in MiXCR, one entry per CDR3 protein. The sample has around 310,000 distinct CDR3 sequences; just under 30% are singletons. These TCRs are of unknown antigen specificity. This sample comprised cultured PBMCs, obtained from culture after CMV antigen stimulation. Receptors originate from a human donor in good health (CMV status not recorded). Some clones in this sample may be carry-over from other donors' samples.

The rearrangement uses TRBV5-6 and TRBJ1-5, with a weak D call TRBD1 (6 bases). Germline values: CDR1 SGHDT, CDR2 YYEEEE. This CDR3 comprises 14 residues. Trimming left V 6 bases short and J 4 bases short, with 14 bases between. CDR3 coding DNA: TGTGCCAGCACGGACAGTTGGGGGAATCAGCCCCAGCATTTT. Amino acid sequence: CASTDSWGNQPQHF.

CDR3 sequence reads: CASSRAQGNSPLHF. The CDR3 nucleotides are TGTGCCAGCAGCCGCGCACAGGGGAATTCACCCCTCCACTTT. V and J are TRBV14 and TRBJ1-6; 7 nucleotides agree with TRBD1. The V gene end was trimmed by 4 bases and the J gene end by 7 bases; junction bases not matched to a gene: 4. The length of the CDR3 is 14 residues. Germline V lookup: CDR1 SGHDN, CDR2 FVKESK.

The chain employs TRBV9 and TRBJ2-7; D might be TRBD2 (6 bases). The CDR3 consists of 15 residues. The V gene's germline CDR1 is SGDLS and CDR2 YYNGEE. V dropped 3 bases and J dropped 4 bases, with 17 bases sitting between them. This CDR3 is CASSAGGTGVYEQYF. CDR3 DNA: TGTGCCAGCAGCGCTGGGGGAACGGGGGTTTACGAGCAGTACTTC.

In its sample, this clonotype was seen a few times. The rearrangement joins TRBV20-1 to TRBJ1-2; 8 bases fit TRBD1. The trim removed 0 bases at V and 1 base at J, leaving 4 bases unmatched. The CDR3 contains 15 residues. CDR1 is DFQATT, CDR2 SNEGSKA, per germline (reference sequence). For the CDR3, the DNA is TGCAGTGCTAGAGACGGACAGGGAGTTAACTATGGCTACACCTTC. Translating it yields CSARDGQGVNYGYTF.